The clone carrying this TCR beta chain has just a few counts. This entry comes from a study of T-cell memory formation after mild COVID-19. Germline V CDR1 and CDR2: SGHAT, FQNNGV. The CDR3 is 13 amino acids. Deletions cut 2 bases from V and 5 bases from J, with 8 bases between. Each CDR3 protein gets one entry after TCRdb re-called the 5' RACE reads with MiXCR. Of approximately 250,000 distinct CDR3 sequences listed, over 15% are singletons. The sample consisted of PBMCs or a T cell subset sorted from them (not recorded which). This chain uses TRBV11-2 with TRBJ2-3, with a weak D call TRBD2 (5 bases). The receptor was derived from a man in his late teens or twenties who had mild COVID-19 (a few samples of this study predate the infection). Cell type and time point are not known. The CDR3 coding sequence is TGTGCCAGCAGCTTATCGAGGGAAGATACGCAGTATTTT. Translated, it gives CASSLSREDTQYF.